Sequencing of this T cell receptor beta chain was carried out in a study of T cells in Graves' hyperthyroidism and ophthalmopathy. Whole-study context: Peripheral blood draws took place at initial diagnosis, ahead of any treatment.

Orbital computed tomography, thyroid ultrasound, serum thyroxine and TRAb, and clinical symptoms together informed the diagnoses. Findings and limits, study-wide: Ophthalmopathy was model-predicted a median roughly 6.3 months pre-onset.

RNA transcripts gave rise to amplified TCR beta CDR3 regions. First-round RT-PCR targeting the TCR CDR3 was performed with the HTBI primer set. TCRdb re-analysed the multiplex PCR reads in MiXCR, keeping a single row per CDR3 protein. The sample contains about half a million distinct CDR3 sequences, about 15% of which appear only once. The CDR3 consists of 13 residues. The J segment lost 8 bases and the V segment lost 8 bases, leaving 9 bases of the junction unmatched. CDR1 and CDR2 from the germline V gene are MDHEN and SYDVKM. This clonotype was counted ten times or more. Its antigen is currently unknown.

The origin of this receptor is a woman in her thirties with Graves' ophthalmopathy. The chain uses TRBV28 and TRBJ1-5, with 7 bases matching TRBD1. The sequencing input was blood. The CDR3 region is CASGDRQGKPQHF. CDR3 nucleotide sequence: TGTGCCAGCGGGGACAGACAAGGAAAGCCCCAGCATTTT.